This is a list of T cell receptor beta chains from one sample in a study of CD8+CD57+ T cells in acquired aplastic anemia. TCRdb recomputed calls from the reads with MiXCR, one row per CDR3 protein. This sample has 450,000 to 550,000 distinct CDR3 sequences, with under 40% found just once. What was sequenced was sorted CD4+, CD8+, or CD8+CD57+ T cells (not recorded which) from PBMCs. These TCRs come from a human donor with aplastic anemia. CDR3s include the opening cysteine and the closing phenylalanine or tryptophan. D genes are given only for firm matches. Not every row has a clone size; where given, it reads once, few, many or a size class.

TRBV5-1	TRBD1	NA	TRBJ1-3	TGCGCCAGCACAAAAACAGGGGGCAATGGAGACACCATATATTTT	CASTKTGGNGDTIYF
TRBV5-1	NA	NA	TRBJ2-7	TGCGCCAGCAGCTTGGCGTTGAGCGGATACAATGAGCAGTACTTC	CASSLALSGYNEQYF
TRBV25-1	NA	few	TRBJ2-3	TGTGCCAGCAGTTATGGACGCACGGATACGCAGTATTTT	CASSYGRTDTQYF
TRBV28	NA	once	TRBJ1-4	TGTGCCAGCAGCTCTCCAGGAAAACCGTTTTTT	CASSSPGKPFF
TRBV29-1	NA	many	TRBJ2-7	TGCAGCATACTGCGGGGAGGACCCTACGAGCAGTACTTC	CSILRGGPYEQYF
TRBV10-3	TRBD2	few	TRBJ2-3	TGTGCCATCAGCGAAACTAGCGGGGGGGCCTACGGGGCCGGTGCTACGCAGTATTTT	CAISETSGGAYGAGATQYF
TRBV20-1	NA	many	TRBJ1-5	TGCAGTGCTAGAGATGCGGGACTCAATCAGCCCCAGCATTTT	CSARDAGLNQPQHF
TRBV7-2	NA	many	TRBJ1-1	TGTGCCAGCAGCTTAGAGGGTTCAGGGTCTGAAGCTTTCTTT	CASSLEGSGSEAFF
TRBV10-3	NA	NA	TRBJ2-7	TGTGCCATCAGACAGGGCTACGAGCAGTACTTC	CAIRQGYEQYF
TRBV6-1	TRBD1	NA	TRBJ1-1	TGTGCCAGCAGAAAGACAGGGTCAGGTGAAGCTTTCTTT	CASRKTGSGEAFF
TRBV7-2	NA	NA	TRBJ2-7	TGTACCAGCAGCGAATGGGGGGTGGGGGGATCCTACGAGCAGTACTTC	CTSSEWGVGGSYEQYF
TRBV20-1	TRBD1	NA	TRBJ2-7	TGCAGTGCTGGAGGGACAGGGGGGATCTACGAGCAGTACTTC	CSAGGTGGIYEQYF
TRBV29-1	NA	many	TRBJ2-1	TGCAGCGTTAAAGGGACGGTTGGCTTTACCTCCTACAATGAGCAGTTCTTC	CSVKGTVGFTSYNEQFF
TRBV2	NA	few	TRBJ2-7	TGTGCCAGCAGTTACCAAGGACAGATCAAATACGAGCAGTACTTC	CASSYQGQIKYEQYF
TRBV6-5	TRBD1	NA	TRBJ1-1	TGTGCCAGCAGTTACGGACAGGGACGAGCCTTGTACACTGAAGCTTTCTTT	CASSYGQGRALYTEAFF
TRBV7-2	NA	NA	TRBJ1-1	TGTGCCAGCAGCTATGGACCATTGAACGCTGAAGCTTTCTTT	CASSYGPLNAEAFF
TRBV7-2	NA	few	TRBJ2-5	TGTGCCAGCAGCTTGTTCGCGGAAGAGACCCAGTACTTC	CASSLFAEETQYF
TRBV7-9	NA	NA	TRBJ1-5	TGTGCCAGCAGCTTAGATGGGTCCAGCAATCAGCCCCAGCATTTT	CASSLDGSSNQPQHF
TRBV19	TRBD1	many	TRBJ1-5	TGTGCCAGTAGCCCGACAGGGGGCCGTCAGCCCCAGCATTTT	CASSPTGGRQPQHF
TRBV10-3	NA	few	TRBJ2-7	TGTGCCGGCAGCGGCCTAGGAGGCGAGCAGTACTTC	CAGSGLGGEQYF
TRBV2	TRBD2	many	TRBJ2-2	TGTGCCAGCAGCCTAGCGGGGGCAAACACCGGGGAGCTGTTTTTT	CASSLAGANTGELFF
TRBV10-3	TRBD2	NA	TRBJ2-7	TGTGCCATCACGAGGGTAGCGGGGTCCTACGAGCAGTACTTC	CAITRVAGSYEQYF
TRBV13	NA	NA	TRBJ2-2	TGTGCCAGCTCCCAGCGGAACACCGGGGAGCTGTTTTTT	CASSQRNTGELFF
TRBV24-1	NA	many	TRBJ2-7	TGTGCCACCAGTGAACCTAACAGTTACGAGCAGTACTTC	CATSEPNSYEQYF
TRBV12-3/TRBV12-4	NA	many	TRBJ1-1	TGTGCCAGCAGTGTACAGATGACGAACACTGAAGCTTTCTTT	CASSVQMTNTEAFF
TRBV19	TRBD1	NA	TRBJ2-5	TGTGCCAGTAGTCGTGGGGCCTCAGGGGGCCGAGAGACCCAGTACTTC	CASSRGASGGRETQYF